The 20 T cell receptor beta chains below all came from one sample that was sequenced in a study of T cells in Graves' hyperthyroidism and ophthalmopathy. Amplification yielded TCR beta CDR3 regions, with RNA transcripts as the source. The HTBI primer set served for first-round RT-PCR of the TCR CDR3. TCRdb analysed the multiplex PCR reads with MiXCR anew, one entry per CDR3 protein. Among over 300,000 distinct CDR3 sequences, 12% to 15% were seen once, and the ten largest hold 34%. What was sequenced was blood. All receptors come from a middle-aged woman with Graves' ophthalmopathy.

With regard to this clonotype: This may come from a read error, since a much larger clone is one base off. The chain uses TRBV28 and TRBJ1-5; D remains ambiguous. The germline gives CDR1 MDHEN, CDR2 SYDVKM. CDR3 length: 14 residues. V dropped 2 bases and J dropped 3 bases, with 8 bases sitting between them. CDR3 DNA sequence: TGTGCCAGCAGTTTACGCATGTACAATCAGCCCCAGCATTTT. Its protein is CASSLRMYNQPQHF.

This clonotype was observed many times. The chain joins TRBV19 to TRBJ1-2, with 8 bases identical to TRBD1. V trimming: 3 bases; J trimming: 8 bases; junction bases outside the gene matches: 11. This CDR3 has 15 residues. Germline lookup yields CDR1 LNHDA and CDR2 SQIVND (reference sequence). For the CDR3, the DNA is TGTGCCAGTAGTATCCTCGGACAGGGAAAAGAAGGCTACACCTTC. Its translation: CASSILGQGKEGYTF.

The sample holds many counts of this clonotype. V and J are TRBV5-1 and TRBJ1-4, with D hard to call. Trimming cost V 4 bases and J 4 bases, with 11 bases left between them. Germline assignment: CDR1 SGHRS and CDR2 YFSETQ. The CDR3 has 14 amino acids. Written as DNA, the CDR3 is TGCGCCAGCAGCCCGGACGGACGTAATGAAAAACTGTTTTTT. Encoded protein: CASSPDGRNEKLFF.

This clonotype showed up many times. The CDR3 DNA follows: TGTGCCAGCAGCTCCGGGACACTACGCCAAGAGACCCAGTACTTC. Amino acid sequence: CASSSGTLRQETQYF. This sequence joins TRBV7-2 and TRBJ2-5; a possible D gene is TRBD1 (6 bases). Per germline, CDR1 SGHTA and CDR2 FQGNSA. Between the trimmed V and J ends, which lost 4 bases and 1 base, there was a span of 13 bases. CDR3 length: 15 residues.

This clonotype was counted many times. The V gene is TRBV7-9, the J gene TRBJ2-3, with no clear D. Trimming left V 5 bases short and J 8 bases short, with 11 bases between. Germline CDR1 SEHNR, CDR2 FQNEAQ (reference sequence). The length of the CDR3 is 12 residues. CDR3 bases: TGTGCCAGCAGCCAAACAAGGGCTACGCAGTATTTT. Translation: CASSQTRATQYF.

This clonotype was seen at least ten times. The rearrangement uses TRBV6-5 and TRBJ2-7; 9 bases match TRBD2. V was pared by 0 bases and J by 4 bases, with 10 bases of the junction left unmatched. Germline V gene data show CDR1 as MNHEY and CDR2 as SVGAGI. The CDR3 has 17 residues. The CDR3 bases are TGTGCCAGCAGTTACTCGGGATTTAGCGGGAGTGTTTACGAGCAGTACTTC. It translates to CASSYSGFSGSVYEQYF.

This clonotype was observed at least ten times. The V gene is TRBV12-3 or TRBV12-4, the J gene TRBJ2-7; the D call may be TRBD1 or TRBD2 (7 bases each). V shed 3 bases and J shed 5 bases, with 14 bases lying between them. This CDR3 has 14 amino acids. The CDR3 loop is CASSLRQGGDEQYF. In nucleotides, the CDR3 is TGTGCCAGCAGTTTGCGTCAGGGGGGGGACGAGCAGTACTTC.

This chain joins TRBV27 and TRBJ1-6, with D possibly TRBD1 on 5 matching bases. The ends were cut back, 2 bases at V and 8 bases at J, with 7 bases in the middle. Germline V gene lookup returns CDR1 MNHEY and CDR2 SMNVEV (reference sequence). The CDR3 totals 13 residues. The CDR3 region has the DNA TGTGCCAGCAGTTTAGGGACCGATTCACCCCTCCACTTT. Its translation is CASSLGTDSPLHF.

This clonotype was seen a handful of times. The DNA of the CDR3 is TGTGCCAGCAGTCTCACAGCTAACTATGGCTACACCTTC. Residues: CASSLTANYGYTF. The chain carries TRBV5-8 and TRBJ1-2; D gene unclear. In germline, CDR1 is SGHTS, CDR2 YDEGEE. The CDR3 is 13 amino acids. The ends were cut back, 5 bases at V and 0 bases at J, with 8 bases in the middle.

This clonotype was recorded many times. This rearrangement joins TRBV2 to TRBJ2-7; D tentatively fits TRBD1 or TRBD2 (6 bases each). The V end was cut by 0 bases, the J end by 2 bases, with 17 bases between. The CDR3 contains 17 residues. CDR1 is SNHLY, CDR2 FYNNEI, per germline. CDR3 sequence: CASSEALEGGKTYEQYF. The DNA of the CDR3 is TGTGCCAGCAGTGAAGCGCTTGAAGGGGGGAAGACCTACGAGCAGTACTTC.

This clonotype was picked up many times. The CDR3 is CASSREWSNQPQHF. The CDR3 bases are TGTGCCAGCTCCAGGGAATGGTCAAATCAGCCCCAGCATTTT. The chain has TRBV2 and TRBJ1-5, with D maybe TRBD1 (5 bases). Trimming removed 8 bases at V and 4 bases at J, with 15 bases between. Germline loops: CDR1 SNHLY, CDR2 FYNNEI. There are 14 residues in the CDR3.

This clonotype has at least ten counts. The CDR3 is CSVPPGAYFEQYF. Here the CDR3 DNA reads TGCAGCGTCCCCCCTGGGGCCTACTTCGAGCAGTACTTC. V usage is TRBV29-1 and J usage is TRBJ2-7; TRBD1 is a possible D gene (5 bases). Germline CDR1 SQVTM, CDR2 ANQGSEA. This CDR3 spans 13 amino acids. V was pared by 6 bases and J by 6 bases, with 18 bases between.

This clonotype was counted ten times or more. The chain combines TRBV6-2 or TRBV6-3 with TRBJ2-3, with 8 bases fitting TRBD2. The CDR3 consists of 15 residues. V shed 3 bases and J 2 bases; nucleotides not matched to a gene: 4. Germline V CDR1 and CDR2: MNHEY, SVGEGT. CDR3: CASSYSGEATDTQYF. CDR3 bases: TGTGCCAGCAGTTATAGCGGGGAGGCCACAGATACGCAGTATTTT.

The V call is TRBV7-9, the J call TRBJ1-4; D is unresolved. The CDR3 sequence is 15 residues long. V was trimmed by 7 bases and J by 2 bases, leaving 14 bases between them. Germline V gene data show CDR1 as SEHNR and CDR2 as FQNEAQ (reference sequence). In nucleotides, the CDR3 is TGTGCCAGCACCATGATCCCGGCGACTAATGAAAAACTGTTTTTT. It translates to CASTMIPATNEKLFF.

Concerning this clonotype: Because it lacks the conserved phenylalanine or tryptophan at the end, this CDR3 is likely a read error. The V and J genes are TRBV27 and TRBJ1-5, with a tentative D call TRBD1 (5 bases). This CDR3 is built from 15 residues. Germline V gene data show CDR1 as MNHEY and CDR2 as SMNVEV (reference sequence). V gave up 0 bases and J gave up 4 bases, with 10 bases separating them. The CDR3 loop is CASSLSRGGNQPQHC. The CDR3 nucleotides read TGTGCCAGCAGTTTATCCCGGGGGGGGAATCAGCCCCAGCATTGT.

This clonotype occurred many times. The chain uses TRBV11-3 and TRBJ2-1; D remains ambiguous. This CDR3 is 15 amino acids long. The germline V and J ends were trimmed by 4 bases and 0 bases, with 10 bases remaining between them. CDR1 SGHNT and CDR2 YENEEA come from the germline V gene. CDR3 sequence (DNA): TGTGCCAGCAGCTCCATGGTGAGCTCCTACAATGAGCAGTTCTTC. Protein product: CASSSMVSSYNEQFF.

The sample holds a few counts of this clonotype. The chain recombines TRBV7-9 with TRBJ2-2; perhaps TRBD2 as D (7 bases). Trimming stripped 0 bases from V and 7 bases from J, with 12 bases between. The CDR3 is 15 amino acids. CDR1 is SEHNR, CDR2 FQNEAQ, per germline (reference sequence). CDR3 residues: CASSLAAGAGGELFF. The CDR3 DNA reads as TGTGCCAGCAGCTTAGCGGCGGGGGCCGGCGGGGAGCTGTTTTTT.

This clonotype was found a few times. The chain combines TRBV18 with TRBJ2-3; D remains ambiguous. Trimming stripped 7 bases from V and 4 bases from J, with 15 bases between. The germline CDR1 and CDR2 sequences are KGHSH and LQKENI. This CDR3 spans 14 amino acids. CDR3 protein: CASLMDPAADTQYF. CDR3 bases: TGTGCCAGCTTAATGGACCCGGCGGCAGATACGCAGTATTTT.

This clonotype turned up a few times. The rearrangement uses TRBV3-1 and TRBJ1-2, with 7 nucleotides matching TRBD1. Germline V gives CDR1 LGHDT, CDR2 YNNKEL (reference sequence). V shed 6 bases and J 5 bases; nucleotides not matched to a gene: 15. The CDR3 is 16 amino acids. The CDR3 region is CASSPLVGTVIYGYTF. The CDR3 DNA reads TGTGCCAGCAGTCCGCTCGTCGGGACAGTAATTTATGGCTACACCTTC.

This clonotype was observed many times. The CDR3 loop is CASSTRTSGLTETQYF. The CDR3 coding sequence is TGTGCCAGTAGTACTAGGACTAGCGGATTGACAGAGACCCAGTACTTC. The genes are TRBV19 and TRBJ2-5; the match to TRBD2 covers 10 bases. This CDR3 is 16 amino acids long. Germline V gene sequence: CDR1 LNHDA, CDR2 SQIVND (reference sequence). J was trimmed by 4 bases and V by 4 bases; bases with no gene match: 9.